The rows below give T cell receptor beta chains drawn from one sample of a study of T cells expressing NK-cell markers. Following a re-call of the 5' RACE reads, TCRdb has one entry per CDR3 protein and lacks DNA. This sample contains around 140,000 distinct CDR3 sequences. Sequenced sample: blood T cells: a sorted CD56 or NKG2C T cell subset, CD4+ or CD8+ T cells, or bulk PBMC T cells (not recorded which). The receptors were sampled from a man younger than 35 in good health. CDR3s include the opening cysteine and the closing phenylalanine or tryptophan. Fields, in order: V gene, J gene, CDR3 protein.

TRBV28	TRBJ2-3	CASSHALGVDTQYF
TRBV12-3/TRBV12-4	TRBJ1-1	CASSSPGTENTEAFF
TRBV12-3/TRBV12-4	TRBJ2-1	CASSSLGGYVNEQFF
TRBV6-5	TRBJ2-1	CASSFLAGRNEQFF
TRBV9	TRBJ2-1	CASLPGFEQFF
TRBV25-1	TRBJ2-1	CASSELVGAAYNEQFF
TRBV20-1	TRBJ2-5	CSARDFTGGETQYF
TRBV29-1	TRBJ2-3	CSVETGIQDTQYF
TRBV6-2/TRBV6-3	TRBJ2-1	CASSQALATYNEQFF
TRBV5-6	TRBJ2-1	CASFPLMSSYNEQFF
TRBV6-6	TRBJ1-3	CASRASGNTIYF
TRBV11-2	TRBJ2-1	CASSFYATSGSHNEQFF
TRBV6-6	TRBJ2-1	CASSGIWDNEQFF
TRBV11-2	TRBJ2-2	CASSGADLNTGELFF
TRBV7-3	TRBJ2-7	CASSLFTGHEQYF
TRBV6-1	TRBJ2-1	CASSEATGPRGIDNEQFF
TRBV27	TRBJ1-1	CASSLGGLGNTEAFF
TRBV28	TRBJ2-6	CASSTGQTLSGANVLTF
TRBV29-1	TRBJ2-2	CSVELERDLTGELFF
TRBV6-5	TRBJ1-2	CASKGPNYGYTF
TRBV11-3	TRBJ2-2	CASRGETGELFF
TRBV15	TRBJ1-2	CATSRERREGGYTF
TRBV29-1	TRBJ1-1	CSVVGTGGEYSVSMNTEAFF
TRBV24-1	TRBJ2-1	CATTEAGEQFF
TRBV12-3/TRBV12-4	TRBJ2-2	CASSLALERTGELFF
TRBV6-5	TRBJ1-2	CASSWEGTSYGYTF